The 9 T cell receptor beta chains below were found in one sample sequenced in a study of T cells in Graves' hyperthyroidism and ophthalmopathy. TCR beta CDR3 region amplification was performed from RNA transcripts. TCR CDR3 regions were first amplified by RT-PCR with HTBI primers. MiXCR, applied by TCRdb to the multiplex PCR reads, yields one record per CDR3 protein. The sample lists 250,000 to 350,000 distinct CDR3 sequences; approximately 15% were seen once. What was sequenced was blood. These TCRs come from a woman in her sixties with Graves' ophthalmopathy.

This clonotype occurred many times. The chain employs TRBV6-1 and TRBJ2-5, with D possibly matching TRBD1 (6 bases). The CDR3 is 14 residues long. Germline CDR1 reads MNHNS; CDR2 reads SASEGT. V lost 5 bases, J lost 2 bases, and 12 bases lay in between. CDR3 sequence reads: CASSQVDRQETQYF. In nucleotides, the CDR3 is TGTGCCAGCAGTCAAGTTGACAGGCAAGAGACCCAGTACTTC.

Turning to this clonotype: This may be a read error: a much more frequent sequence differs by one nucleotide. The V gene is TRBV18, the J gene TRBJ1-4, with D hard to call. The CDR3 loop spans 12 amino acids. Trimming pared 8 bases from V and 6 bases from J, leaving 10 bases between. Germline lookup yields CDR1 KGHSH and CDR2 LQKENI. The CDR3 DNA is TGTGCCAGCCCATGGCGGGATGAAAAACTGTTTTTT. Protein: CASPWRDEKLFF.

This clonotype was detected ten times or more. CDR3 residues: CASSARGTSGAGTQYF. CDR3 DNA: TGCGCCAGCAGCGCCCGAGGGACTAGCGGGGCGGGTACGCAGTATTTT. The V gene is TRBV5-1, the J gene TRBJ2-3; TRBD2 matches 13 bases. The CDR3 is made up of 16 amino acids. Looked up from germline, CDR1 is SGHRS and CDR2 is YFSETQ. V shed 4 bases and J 8 bases; nucleotides not matched to a gene: 10.

This clonotype was recorded a few times. The chain employs TRBV7-9 and TRBJ2-3; D uncertain. The CDR3 is 14 amino acids. Per the germline V gene, CDR1 is SEHNR and CDR2 is FQNEAQ (reference sequence). Trimming stripped 2 bases from V and 6 bases from J, with 12 bases between. Written as DNA, the CDR3 is TGTGCCAGCAGCTTATTAGTGGGCGCGGATACGCAGTATTTT. It codes for CASSLLVGADTQYF.

V usage is TRBV19 and J usage is TRBJ1-2; D unclear. From germline, CDR1 is LNHDA and CDR2 SQIVND (reference sequence). The CDR3 length is 15 residues. The V and J ends lost 5 bases and 4 bases respectively, with 17 bases between them. The CDR3 sequence is CASSPPGDKGYGYTF. The DNA for the CDR3 is TGTGCCAGTAGTCCGCCGGGTGACAAGGGCTATGGCTACACCTTC.

This clonotype was picked up many times. A much more abundant neighbour one base away suggests this may be a read error. The rearrangement links TRBV6-2 or TRBV6-3 to TRBJ1-1; 7 bases are shared with TRBD1. The germline V gene has CDR1 MNHEY and CDR2 SVGEGT. This CDR3 is built from 13 residues. V lost 6 bases to trimming and J lost 1 base; unmatched junction nucleotides: 2. This CDR3 is CASRGQSNTEAFF. The DNA for the CDR3 is TGTGCCAGCAGGGGACAGTCGAACACTGAAGCTTTCTTT.

This clonotype appeared many times. The chain combines TRBV6-1 with TRBJ1-1; 12 bases agree with TRBD1. Germline CDR1 reads MNHNS; CDR2 reads SASEGT. V lost 3 bases to trimming and J lost 10 bases; unmatched junction nucleotides: 6. The CDR3 sequence is 14 residues long. The CDR3 DNA sequence: TGTGCCAGCAGTGACGGGACAGGGGGCTTGAGAGCTTTCTTT. Amino acid sequence: CASSDGTGGLRAFF.

This clonotype was counted at least ten times. The chain combines TRBV20-1 with TRBJ2-3; TRBD2 aligns across 8 bases. Germline V gene sequence: CDR1 DFQATT, CDR2 SNEGSKA (reference sequence). Germline trimming cut 1 base from V and 2 bases from J; bases unmatched to any gene: 2. This CDR3 has 14 amino acids. The CDR3 spells CSARGGLVTDTQYF. CDR3 coding DNA: TGCAGTGCTAGAGGGGGACTAGTCACAGATACGCAGTATTTT.

At least ten counts were recorded for this clonotype. This chain connects TRBV24-1 to TRBJ2-2; D remains unclear. The CDR3 spans 14 residues. Trimming took 3 bases from V and 5 from J, leaving 9 bases between them. In germline, CDR1 is KGHDR, CDR2 SFDVKD. The CDR3 DNA reads as TGTGCCACCAGTGATCCCAGCGATACCGGGGAGCTGTTTTTT. Translated, it gives CATSDPSDTGELFF.